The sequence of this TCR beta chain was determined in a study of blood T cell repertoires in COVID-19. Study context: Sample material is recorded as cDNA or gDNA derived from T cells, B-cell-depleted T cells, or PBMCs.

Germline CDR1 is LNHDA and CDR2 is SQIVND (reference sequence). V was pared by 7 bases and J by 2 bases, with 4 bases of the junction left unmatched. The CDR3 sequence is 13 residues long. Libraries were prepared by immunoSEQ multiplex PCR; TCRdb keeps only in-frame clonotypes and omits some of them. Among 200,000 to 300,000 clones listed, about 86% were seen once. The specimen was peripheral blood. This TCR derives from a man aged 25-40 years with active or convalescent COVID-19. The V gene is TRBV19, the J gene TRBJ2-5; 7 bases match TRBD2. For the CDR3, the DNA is TGTGCCAGTAAACTGCGGGGGCAAGAGACCCAGTACTTC. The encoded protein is CASKLRGQETQYF.